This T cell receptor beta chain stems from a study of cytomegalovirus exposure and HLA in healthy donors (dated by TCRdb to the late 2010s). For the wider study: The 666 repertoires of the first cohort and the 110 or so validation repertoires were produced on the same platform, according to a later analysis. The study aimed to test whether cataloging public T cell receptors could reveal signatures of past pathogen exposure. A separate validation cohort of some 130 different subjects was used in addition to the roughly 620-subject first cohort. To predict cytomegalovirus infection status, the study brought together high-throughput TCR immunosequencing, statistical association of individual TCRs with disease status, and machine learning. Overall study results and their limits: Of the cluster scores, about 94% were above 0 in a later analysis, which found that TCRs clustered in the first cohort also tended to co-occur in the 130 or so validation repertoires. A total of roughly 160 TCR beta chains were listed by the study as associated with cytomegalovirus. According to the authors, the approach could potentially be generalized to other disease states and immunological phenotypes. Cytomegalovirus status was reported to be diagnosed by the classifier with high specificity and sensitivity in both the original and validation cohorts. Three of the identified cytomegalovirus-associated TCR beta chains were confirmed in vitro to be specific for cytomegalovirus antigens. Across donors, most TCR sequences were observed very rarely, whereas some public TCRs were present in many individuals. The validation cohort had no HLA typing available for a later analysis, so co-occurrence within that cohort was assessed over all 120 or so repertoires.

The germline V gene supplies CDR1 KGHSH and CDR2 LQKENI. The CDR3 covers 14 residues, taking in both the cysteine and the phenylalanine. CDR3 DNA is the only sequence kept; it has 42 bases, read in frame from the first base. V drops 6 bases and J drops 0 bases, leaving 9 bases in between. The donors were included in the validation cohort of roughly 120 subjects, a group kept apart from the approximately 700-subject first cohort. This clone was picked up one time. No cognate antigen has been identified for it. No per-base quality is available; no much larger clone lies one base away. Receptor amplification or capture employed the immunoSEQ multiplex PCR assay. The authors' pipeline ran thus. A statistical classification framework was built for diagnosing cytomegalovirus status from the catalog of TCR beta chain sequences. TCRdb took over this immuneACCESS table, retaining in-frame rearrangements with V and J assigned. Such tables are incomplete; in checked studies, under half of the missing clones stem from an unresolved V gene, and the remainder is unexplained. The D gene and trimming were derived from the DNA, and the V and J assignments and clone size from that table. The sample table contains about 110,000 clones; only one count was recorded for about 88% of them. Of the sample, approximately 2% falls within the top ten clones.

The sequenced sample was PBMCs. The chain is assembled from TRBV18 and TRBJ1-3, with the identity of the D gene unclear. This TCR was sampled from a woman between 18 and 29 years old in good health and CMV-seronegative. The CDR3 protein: CASSPVISGNTIYF. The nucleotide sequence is TGTGCCAGCTCCCCAGTCATCTCTGGAAACACCATATATTTT.